The rows below give T cell receptor beta chains drawn from one sample of a study of cytomegalovirus exposure and HLA in healthy donors. The assay was immunoSEQ multiplex PCR, and TCRdb's table has in-frame clones only and misses some. Seen here are 150,000 or so clones, 60% to 80% observed once, and the top ten hold around 14%. The sample consisted of PBMCs. The origin of the receptors is a woman aged 40 to 50 in good health and CMV-seronegative. The CDR3 runs from the conserved cysteine through the conserved F or W. D genes are given only for firm matches. Clone size, where shown, is once, few, many, or a class for clones that have expanded.

J | V | size | D | DNA | CDR3
TRBJ2-3 | TRBV2 | - | - | TGTGCCAGCAGTGGTGTATACTCAGAGGGTACGCAGTATTTT | CASSGVYSEGTQYF
TRBJ1-1 | TRBV7-2 | - | - | TGTGCCAGCAGCCTACTACCGGGAGACACTGAAGCTTTCTTT | CASSLLPGDTEAFF
TRBJ2-2 | TRBV9 | - | - | TGTGCCAGCAGCGGCGGGACCCACCACAGCACCGGGGAGCTGTTTTTT | CASSGGTHHSTGELFF
TRBJ1-2 | TRBV7-9 | - | - | TGTGCCAGCACCAAGACGGGGGGCGCTGATGGCTACACCTTC | CASTKTGGADGYTF
TRBJ1-2 | TRBV7-9 | - | TRBD1 | TGTGCCAGCAGCTTAGGGCAGGGGGCCTATGGCTACACCTTC | CASSLGQGAYGYTF
TRBJ2-7 | TRBV28 | - | - | TGTGCCAGTTTATCAGGGGATGCCTACGAGCAGTACTTC | CASLSGDAYEQYF
TRBJ2-7 | TRBV6-1 | - | TRBD2 | TGTGCCAGCGGGAGGGCTAAGAACGAGCAGTACTTC | CASGRAKNEQYF
TRBJ2-7 | TRBV25-1 | - | - | TGTGCCAGCACCCAGAGGTCCGAGCAGTACTTC | CASTQRSEQYF
TRBJ2-3 | TRBV4-1 | once | TRBD2 | TGCGCCAGCAGCCGAGACCGAAGCGGGGGTCCCACAGATACGCAGTATTTT | CASSRDRSGGPTDTQYF
TRBJ2-1 | TRBV10-1 | - | - | TGCGCCAGCAGTGAGTCCTTAGCCGGATACAATGAGCAGTTCTTC | CASSESLAGYNEQFF
TRBJ2-7 | TRBV28 | - | - | TGTGCCAGCAGTCCCCCAGGGTTTCCCTACGAGCAGTACTTC | CASSPPGFPYEQYF
TRBJ1-1 | TRBV5-5 | - | - | TGTGCCAGCAGCTTCGGCCAGGCGAACACTGAAGCTTTCTTT | CASSFGQANTEAFF
TRBJ2-3 | TRBV19 | - | TRBD1 | TGTGCCAGTAGTATAGATCGGGACAGGGGGCTTGGTTTCGCGCAGTATTTT | CASSIDRDRGLGFAQYF
TRBJ2-7 | TRBV9 | - | - | TGTGCCAGCAACCTTTATGGGGGAGCGGGCGAGCAGTACTTC | CASNLYGGAGEQYF
TRBJ1-6 | TRBV4-3 | - | - | TGCGCCAGCAGCCAAGATGCCAGGCCACGAGAGACACCCCTCCACTTT | CASSQDARPRETPLHF
TRBJ1-5 | TRBV5-6 | - | - | TGTGCCAGCAGCTTGTACCGACAGCGATATAGCAATCAGCCCCAGCATTTT | CASSLYRQRYSNQPQHF